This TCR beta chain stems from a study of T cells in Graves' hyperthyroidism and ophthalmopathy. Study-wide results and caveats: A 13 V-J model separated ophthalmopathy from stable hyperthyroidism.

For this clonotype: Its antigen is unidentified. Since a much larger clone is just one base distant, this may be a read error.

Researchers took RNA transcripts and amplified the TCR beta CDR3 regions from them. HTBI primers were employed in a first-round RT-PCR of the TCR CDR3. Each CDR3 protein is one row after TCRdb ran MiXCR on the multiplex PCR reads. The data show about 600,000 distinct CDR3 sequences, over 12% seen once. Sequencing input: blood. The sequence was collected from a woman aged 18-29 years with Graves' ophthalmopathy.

The CDR3 DNA reads as TGTGCCAGCAGCCCGACTAGCGGACCCACAGATACGCAGTATTTT. Protein sequence: CASSPTSGPTDTQYF. The chain carries TRBV5-4 and TRBJ2-3, with TRBD2 matching 9 bases. V dropped 4 bases and J dropped 2; count of bases not matched to a gene: 5. CDR1 SGHNT and CDR2 YYREEE come from the germline V gene (reference sequence). This CDR3 has 15 amino acids.